This T cell receptor (beta chain) derives from a study of regulatory T cells in long-lasting Graves disease. General study results and limits: It was in persistent disease that TRBV28, TRBJ1-2 and TRBJ2-5 were favored. Shared public clonotypes totalled approximately 3,000 in persistent patients, compared with about 930 in new patients.

Germline CDR1 and CDR2: MNHEY and SVGAGI. With 0 bases clipped from V and 0 bases from J, the junction kept 8 bases outside the gene matches. CDR3 length: 19 amino acids. Sample time point: persistent/refractory GD, antithyroid drugs over 5 years with positive TRAb. PBMCs were the source of the RNA used for TCR sequencing. iRepertoire HTBI primers and Arm-PCR of CDR3 regions built TCR beta libraries. MiXCR, applied by TCRdb to the multiplex PCR reads, yields one record per CDR3 protein. The top ten hold 25% to 35% of the sample, which has 310,000 or so distinct CDR3 sequences, around 20% seen once. This clonotype was recorded at least ten times. The antigen remains unidentified.

The TCR was taken from a female donor with Graves disease. The chain couples TRBV6-5 to TRBJ1-6; 7 bases are a match to TRBD1. This specimen consisted of peripheral blood mononuclear cells (PBMCs), obtained when the disease was refractory, from a patient treated with antithyroid drugs. The CDR3 loop is CASSYSVDRASSYNSPLHF. In DNA, the CDR3 is TGTGCCAGCAGTTACTCCGTAGACAGGGCAAGCTCCTATAATTCACCCCTCCACTTT.